This T cell receptor beta chain was sequenced for a study of T cell responses to AZD1222 COVID-19 vaccine. This clone was found a few times. The identical CDR3 is also encoded by other nucleotide sequences in the sample. CDR1 and CDR2 (germline): SGHRS, YFSETQ. The CDR3 is 13 amino acids. V lost 5 bases to trimming and J lost 1 base; unmatched junction nucleotides: 1. Clones were sequenced by immunoSEQ multiplex PCR, and TCRdb holds only the in-frame ones, with some missing. Of over 50,000 clones listed, roughly 90% were seen once; the top ten hold roughly 15%. This receptor was identified in an adult who received the AZD1222 COVID-19 vaccine. V and J are TRBV5-1 and TRBJ2-5; the match to TRBD1 covers 8 bases. The sequencing here drew on peripheral blood, taken 28 days after the second AZD1222 dose. The CDR3 loop is CASRGTGQETQYF. CDR3 sequence (DNA): TGCGCCAGCAGGGGGACAGGCCAAGAGACCCAGTACTTC.